These 27 T cell receptor beta chains came from one sample sequenced in a study of T cell clonality in common variable immunodeficiency. Produced via immunoSEQ multiplex PCR; TCRdb's table is partial and in-frame only. This sample comprises 40,000 to 45,000 clones, none seen once only. The sequencing sample was made of peripheral blood mononuclear cells. All receptors derive from a person between 18 and 75 years old in good health.

This clone is medium-sized in the sample. The DNA read from the CDR3 is TGTGCCAGCAGTGAAACTAGCGGGGGGCCAGATACG. Translation: CASSETSGGPDT. The CDR3 reads in full as CASSETSGGPDTQYF. This sequence joins TRBV6-1 and TRBJ2-3; 12 nucleotides agree with TRBD2. The DNA ends 3 residues before the CDR3 does, and the rest of the CDR3 is filled in from the germline J gene. V dropped 2 bases and J dropped 4; count of bases not matched to a gene: 1. CDR1 and CDR2 from the germline V gene are MNHNS and SASEGT. The CDR3 has 15 amino acids.

This clone was picked up many times. The read terminates 3 residues ahead of where the CDR3 ends, so the germline J gene completes it. The V call is TRBV5-1, the J call TRBJ2-2; no clear D. The CDR3 spans 13 residues. V was clipped by 5 bases and J by 7 bases, with 12 bases between them. Germline CDR1 SGHRS, CDR2 YFSETQ. CDR3 DNA (partial): TGCGCCAGCAGTCTGGTGGGCCACGGGGAG. This encodes CASSLVGHGE. The whole CDR3 is CASSLVGHGELFF.

In its sample, this clone was seen many times. The read halts 3 residues ahead of the CDR3 end, with the missing end drawn from the germline J gene. The chain links TRBV20-1 to TRBJ2-3; TRBD2 might be the D (7 bases). With 7 bases removed from V and 3 bases from J, the gap between germline ends came to 29 bases. This CDR3 is built from 18 residues. Germline V gives CDR1 DFQATT, CDR2 SNEGSKA (reference sequence). The part of the CDR3 DNA that was read is TGCAGTGGGGGCGGACTAGGAGTGGTAGGGGGTGGGACAGATACG. It encodes CSGGGLGVVGGGTDT. The CDR3, in full, reads CSGGGLGVVGGGTDTQYF.

This clone was seen repeatedly, ten times or more. Read sequence stops 3 residues before the CDR3 end, and the germline J gene provides the missing end. This chain joins TRBV2 and TRBJ2-7; 9 positions agree with TRBD2. V dropped 3 bases and J dropped 3; count of bases not matched to a gene: 3. The germline V gene has CDR1 SNHLY and CDR2 FYNNEI. CDR3 size: 14 residues. The sequenced part of the CDR3 DNA is TGTGCCAGCAGTGAGGATAGCGGGAGCTACGAG. Translation gives CASSEDSGSYE. The full-length CDR3 reads as CASSEDSGSYEQYF.

Remarks on this clone: Read coverage stops 3 residues before the CDR3 terminus; the germline J gene supplies the remainder. This chain uses TRBV5-1 with TRBJ2-6, with 10 nucleotides matching TRBD1. This CDR3 contains 18 residues. J gave up 0 bases and V 1 base, and 4 bases lay outside the gene matches. CDR1 and CDR2 from the germline V gene are SGHRS and YFSETQ. The part of the CDR3 DNA that was read is TGCGCCAGCAGCTTGTGGACAGGGGGAACCTCTGGGGCCAACGTC. It specifies CASSLWTGGTSGANV. The whole CDR3 is CASSLWTGGTSGANVLTF.

This clone was found many times. Within the sample, other DNA sequences also encode this same CDR3. The sequenced part of the CDR3 DNA is TGCAGTGCTAGCTCACTAGCGGGTCGCACAGATACG. Its protein product is CSASSLAGRTDT. The CDR3 in its entirety is CSASSLAGRTDTQYF. The chain has TRBV20-1 and TRBJ2-3; 9 nucleotides agree with TRBD2. The read terminates 3 residues before the CDR3 end, so the remaining end is supplied by the germline J gene. Germline values: CDR1 DFQATT, CDR2 SNEGSKA (reference sequence). The CDR3 runs to 15 residues. V was clipped by 3 bases and J by 1 base; unmatched bases: 5.

This clone has ten or more counts. CDR3 region: CASSLEGLAVFLNEQFF. The DNA read from the CDR3 is TGTGCCAGCAGTTTAGAAGGGCTAGCGGTTTTCCTCAATGAG. The V call is TRBV12-3 or TRBV12-4, the J call TRBJ2-1; 7 bases line up with TRBD2. Read sequence stops 3 residues before the CDR3 end, and the germline J gene provides the missing end. The CDR3 has 17 amino acids. With V trimmed by 1 base and J by 6 bases, 12 bases remained unmatched.

This clone was counted at least ten times. CDR3 loop: CASSLGTGAGANVLTF. CDR3 DNA, as far as it was read: TGCGCCAGCAGCTTGGGGACAGGGGCTGGGGCCAACGTC. The V and J genes are TRBV5-1 and TRBJ2-6; 9 nucleotides line up with TRBD1. The CDR3 end is not reached by the read, which stops 3 residues before it; the germline J gene fills it in. Trimming at V came to 0 bases and at J to 2 bases, leaving 0 bases not matched to a gene. Germline V gene lookup returns CDR1 SGHRS and CDR2 YFSETQ. CDR3 length: 16 amino acids.

The CDR3 DNA, read in part, is TGTGCCAGCAGTCCAGCCCGAGCGGTCTCCTACGAG. This translates into CASSPARAVSYE. The whole CDR3 is CASSPARAVSYEQYF. The chain couples TRBV7-9 to TRBJ2-7, with D possibly TRBD2 on 5 matching bases. The read finishes 3 residues shy of the CDR3 end, and the germline J gene is used to complete it. Germline V lookup: CDR1 SEHNR, CDR2 FQNEAQ (reference sequence). Trimming took off 6 bases at V and 0 bases at J, with 15 bases between the two ends. The CDR3 length is 15 residues.

This clone was seen at least ten times. The DNA ends 3 residues before the CDR3 does, and the rest of the CDR3 is filled in from the germline J gene. This chain uses TRBV7-3 with TRBJ2-5, with D maybe TRBD2 (7 bases). This CDR3 is built from 15 residues. V was shortened by 1 base and J by 5 bases, with 14 bases between the two germline ends. CDR1 is SGHTA and CDR2 is FQGTGA in the germline V gene. The covered CDR3 bases are TGTGCCAGCAGCTTAAGTAGGGGGGGCAGGGAGACC. Translated, it gives CASSLSRGGRET. The CDR3, in full, reads CASSLSRGGRETQYF.

This clone came up many times. The read ends 3 residues before the CDR3 terminus; that terminus is restored from the germline J gene. The genes are TRBV4-2 and TRBJ2-5; 7 bases are a match to TRBD2. The CDR3 covers 20 residues. V lost 4 bases, J lost 1 base, and 21 bases stayed unmatched. Germline V gene data show CDR1 as LGHNA and CDR2 as YNFKEQ. The CDR3 here is CASSRDVRAGNSWGQETQYF. The sequenced part of the CDR3 DNA is TGTGCCAGCAGCCGTGATGTCCGAGCGGGAAACAGCTGGGGCCAAGAGACC.

This clone came up a few times. Read coverage stops 3 residues before the CDR3 terminus; the germline J gene supplies the remainder. The gene calls are TRBV7-9 and TRBJ1-2; 9 bases map to TRBD1. This CDR3 is built from 14 residues. Germline-derived CDR1 and CDR2 are SEHNR and FQNEAQ (reference sequence). The CDR3 sequence: CASSLAGTGSGYTF. Incomplete CDR3 DNA: TGTGCCAGCAGCTTAGCTGGGACAGGGTCAGGC.

This clone was found many times. From the germline J gene comes the end of the CDR3, since the read stops 3 residues before it. V is TRBV18 and J is TRBJ2-7; TRBD2 matches at 16 bases. This CDR3 has 18 amino acids. The trim removed 4 bases at V and 3 bases at J, leaving 9 bases unmatched. Germline V lookup: CDR1 KGHSH, CDR2 LQKENI. CDR3 sequence reads: CASSLSGTSGRAIYEQYF. The CDR3 bases that were read are TGTGCCAGCTCACTCTCCGGGACTAGCGGGAGGGCCATCTACGAG.

The table lists this clone with a few counts. This may arise from a read error, as a much more abundant clone is one base away. The missing CDR3 end, 3 residues past where the read stops, is filled in from the germline J gene. V is TRBV6-2 or TRBV6-3 and J is TRBJ2-4, with D hard to call. Germline loops: CDR1 MNHEY, CDR2 SVGEGT. The CDR3 is 12 residues long. V shed 6 bases and J shed 9 bases, with 12 bases lying between them. The sequenced CDR3 bases are TGTGCCAGCAGCCCTTACTTCACCATT. Translation gives CASSPYFTI. The full CDR3 sequence reads CASSPYFTIQYF.

This clone was counted many times. Read coverage stops 3 residues before the CDR3 terminus; the germline J gene supplies the remainder. The chain employs TRBV30 and TRBJ1-2; D gene unclear. V lost 5 bases to trimming and J lost 0 bases, with 22 bases between them. Germline values: CDR1 GTSNPN, CDR2 SVGIG (reference sequence). This CDR3 has 17 residues. CDR3: CAWYFGGKVLANYGYTF. CDR3 DNA, as far as it was read: TGTGCCTGGTACTTCGGAGGCAAGGTCCTAGCTAACTATGGC.

The sample holds many counts of this clone. The sequence runs out 3 residues before the end of the CDR3; the remainder is reconstructed from the germline J gene. This chain uses TRBV9 with TRBJ2-2; D not certain. V was shortened by 4 bases and J by 1 base, with 11 bases between the two germline ends. Germline loops: CDR1 SGDLS, CDR2 YYNGEE. The length of the CDR3 is 15 residues. The sequenced part of the CDR3 DNA is TGTGCCAGCAGCTATACACCGGGGAACACCGGGGAG. Its protein product is CASSYTPGNTGE. The complete CDR3 sequence is CASSYTPGNTGELFF. Full variable domain (missing parts from reference TRBV9 and TRBJ2-2): DSGVTQTPKHLITATGQRVTLRCSPRSGDLSVYWYQQSLDQGLQFLIQYYNGEERAKGNILERFSAQQFPDLHSELNLSSLELGDSALYFCASSYTPGNTGELFFGEGSRLTVL.

This clone occurred many times. Read sequence stops 3 residues before the CDR3 end, and the germline J gene provides the missing end. The chain uses TRBV18 and TRBJ2-7; 8 nucleotides agree with TRBD1. V shed 6 bases and J 3 bases; nucleotides not matched to a gene: 7. The CDR3 totals 14 residues. Germline V gene data show CDR1 as KGHSH and CDR2 as LQKENI. Here the CDR3 reads CASSHDRGLYEQYF. The DNA read from the CDR3 is TGTGCCAGCTCGCACGACAGGGGACTCTACGAG.

This clone was picked up many times. Sequencing ends 3 residues short of the CDR3 end; the germline J gene provides the rest. V usage is TRBV5-1 and J usage is TRBJ1-5; weak D call: TRBD1 (5 bases). V was cut by 0 bases and J by 4 bases, with 14 bases left in between. This CDR3 region has 16 residues. CDR1 and CDR2 from the germline V gene are SGHRS and YFSETQ. Incomplete CDR3 DNA: TGCGCCAGCAGCTTGGATTCCAGGGCTCCTAATCAGCCC. This gives the protein CASSLDSRAPNQP. The CDR3 in full is CASSLDSRAPNQPQHF.

In this sample, this clone turned up many times. Read data end 3 residues before the CDR3 end; the end is taken from the germline J gene. The chain recombines TRBV19 with TRBJ2-1; a possible D gene is TRBD1 (5 bases). The V gene lost 5 bases and the J gene lost 6 bases, with 11 bases spanning the gap. The CDR3 has 13 residues. The germline V gene has CDR1 LNHDA and CDR2 SQIVND (reference sequence). CDR3 bases read: TGTGCCAGTAGTCCCGACAGTGGCAATGAG. This sequence encodes CASSPDSGNE. The complete CDR3 reads CASSPDSGNEQFF.

In this sample, this clone turned up many times. The observed sequence ends 3 residues before the CDR3 terminus, with the missing tail filled in from the germline J gene. The V gene is TRBV5-1, the J gene TRBJ2-3; maybe TRBD2 (5 bases). Deletions cut 2 bases from V and 0 bases from J, with 7 bases between. Germline lookup yields CDR1 SGHRS and CDR2 YFSETQ. This CDR3 contains 14 residues. The CDR3 loop is CASSFAGSTDTQYF. The DNA read from the CDR3 is TGCGCCAGCAGCTTCGCGGGTAGCACAGATACG. The complete variable domain, with remaining parts taken from reference TRBV5-1 and TRBJ2-3, reads KAGVTQTPRYLIKTRGQQVTLSCSPISGHRSVSWYQQTPGQGLQFLFEYFSETQRNKGNFPGRFSGRQFSNSRSEMNVSTLELGDSALYLCASSFAGSTDTQYFGPGTRLTVL.

This clone was counted at least ten times. The read ends 3 residues before the CDR3 terminus; that terminus is restored from the germline J gene. This chain uses TRBV5-1 with TRBJ2-1; D not certain. From germline, CDR1 is SGHRS and CDR2 YFSETQ. This CDR3 spans 15 amino acids. The V end was cut by 0 bases, the J end by 3 bases, with 10 bases between. The sequenced CDR3 bases are TGCGCCAGCAGCTTGGCCGGCGGAGTCTACAATGAG. Its translation is CASSLAGGVYNE. Given in full, the CDR3 is CASSLAGGVYNEQFF.

This clone has at least ten counts. The CDR3 end lies 3 residues beyond the end of the read and is filled in from the germline J gene. V usage is TRBV19 and J usage is TRBJ2-6, with 7 bases identical to TRBD2. The CDR3 sequence is 17 residues long. In germline, CDR1 is LNHDA, CDR2 SQIVND (reference sequence). J lost 12 bases, V lost 5 bases, and 19 bases had no gene match. CDR3 in amino acids: CASSPGWLAASYTVLTF. Partial CDR3 DNA: TGTGCCAGTAGTCCAGGTTGGCTAGCGGCTTCGTATACCGTC.

Note on this clone: The CDR3 is cut off 3 residues early in the read; its end comes from the germline J gene. This sequence joins TRBV7-9 and TRBJ2-7, with D tentatively TRBD1 (5 bases). Trimming cost V 5 bases and J 3 bases, with 11 bases left between them. CDR3 length: 13 amino acids. CDR1 and CDR2 from the germline V gene are SEHNR and FQNEAQ (reference sequence). CDR3 region: CASSPTENYEQYF. The sequenced CDR3 bases are TGTGCCAGCAGCCCGACAGAAAACTACGAG.

In this sample, this clone turned up a few times. The read terminates 3 residues ahead of where the CDR3 ends, so the germline J gene completes it. The chain uses TRBV7-6 and TRBJ1-5; 8 nucleotides line up with TRBD1. J was trimmed by 7 bases and V by 1 base; bases with no gene match: 6. This CDR3 comprises 15 residues. CDR1 is SGHVS, CDR2 FNYEAQ, per germline. The CDR3 protein is CASSLGQGIYQPQHF. The part of the CDR3 DNA that was read is TGTGCCAGCAGCTTAGGACAGGGGATCTACCAGCCC.

As for this clone: The CDR3 extends 3 residues past the end of the read, so its final part is completed from the germline J gene. V gene TRBV13 combines with J gene TRBJ2-3; 8 bases map to TRBD1. The CDR3 consists of 17 residues. The germline V gene encodes CDR1 PRHDT and CDR2 FYEKMQ (reference sequence). The CDR3 sequence is CASSLGPDRDGEETQYF. The covered CDR3 bases are TGTGCCAGCAGCTTAGGCCCGGACAGGGACGGGGAAGAGACG.

This clone was detected ten times or more. Sequencing ends 3 residues short of the CDR3 end; the germline J gene provides the rest. The chain links TRBV29-1 to TRBJ2-1; D not certain. CDR1 SQVTM and CDR2 ANQGSEA come from the germline V gene. The CDR3 runs to 14 residues. V gave up 5 bases and J gave up 0 bases, with 11 bases separating them. The DNA read from the CDR3 is TGCAGCGTTCCAGCGCAAAGCTCCTACAATGAG. Translating gives CSVPAQSSYNE. The CDR3 as a whole reads CSVPAQSSYNEQFF.

Ten or more counts support this clone. With the read ending 3 residues before the CDR3 end, the germline J gene is used to fill in that end. This chain uses TRBV30 with TRBJ2-3; tentative D call: TRBD2 (7 bases). The CDR3 is 12 amino acids. Trimming stripped 8 bases from V and 3 bases from J, with 12 bases between. Germline-derived CDR1 and CDR2 are GTSNPN and SVGIG (reference sequence). The CDR3 bases that were read are TGTGCCGGGGGGGCCGGGACAGATACG. It specifies CAGGAGTDT. The full CDR3 sequence reads CAGGAGTDTQYF.